The 13 T cell receptor beta chains listed next were all sequenced from one sample in a study of yellow fever vaccine responses in identical twins (dated by TCRdb to about 2018). Library preparation used RT-PCR. TCRdb shows the sequencer as Illumina HiSeq 2500. In-frame beta chains were kept once TCRdb had trimmed the public reads at Q25 with fastp and called clones with MiXCR. Rows with one shared CDR3 protein collapse into an entry with the most common genes and DNA. This sample gives almost 2,500 distinct CDR3 sequences in total; roughly 80% of them show up just once. Of the sample, 4.1% falls within the top ten clones. This specimen consisted of T cells from blood (PBMCs), unsorted or a sorted subset (not recorded which), obtained before or after yellow fever vaccination (not recorded which). These receptors were obtained from a woman under 30 who received the yellow fever vaccine. Donor details come from another sample of the same person, matched by shared clones.

The genes are TRBV28 and TRBJ1-5; D is perhaps TRBD1 (6 bases). V gave up 8 bases and J gave up 6 bases, with 14 bases separating them. Germline lookup yields CDR1 MDHEN and CDR2 SYDVKM. The CDR3 extends over 13 amino acids. In nucleotides, the CDR3 is TGTGCCAGCGTGCGACCAGGGGTTCAGCCCCAGCATTTT. It translates to CASVRPGVQPQHF.

The rearrangement links TRBV10-3 to TRBJ1-2; unclear D gene. The V gene lost 0 bases and the J gene lost 4 bases, with 6 bases spanning the gap. CDR3 size: 13 residues. Germline V CDR1 and CDR2: ENHRY, SYGVKD. As DNA, the CDR3 is TGTGCCATCAGTGAGTCCCCGGGCTATGGCTACACCTTC. Protein product: CAISESPGYGYTF.

The chain has TRBV6-1 and TRBJ2-1; TRBD2 matches 10 bases. This CDR3 spans 15 amino acids. Germline lookup yields CDR1 MNHNS and CDR2 SASEGT. The J segment lost 7 bases and the V segment lost 5 bases, leaving 8 bases of the junction unmatched. CDR3 amino acids: CASSTLAGVPNEQFF. In DNA form, the CDR3 reads TGTGCCAGCAGTACCCTAGCGGGAGTCCCAAATGAGCAGTTCTTC.

CDR3: CSVVVAGIPNEQYF. The CDR3 nucleotides read TGCAGCGTTGTAGTAGCGGGAATTCCTAACGAGCAGTACTTC. The J gene is TRBJ2-7, the V gene TRBV29-1; 8 bases agree with TRBD2. Germline V lookup: CDR1 SQVTM, CDR2 ANQGSEA. The V and J ends lost 4 bases and 5 bases, in that order; junction bases with no gene match: 10. The CDR3 totals 14 residues.

The chain recombines TRBV11-3 with TRBJ2-1, with D possibly TRBD2 on 6 matching bases. The length of the CDR3 is 15 residues. Germline assignment: CDR1 SGHNT and CDR2 YENEEA. Trimming took off 1 base at V and 2 bases at J, with 9 bases between the two ends. The CDR3 bases are TGTGCCAGCAGCTTAGCATGGGGGGCCTACAATGAGCAGTTCTTC. It encodes CASSLAWGAYNEQFF.

Only a few counts were recorded for this clonotype. The chain is built from TRBV23-1 and TRBJ1-2, with TRBD1 identical over 7 bases. TRBV23-1 is an ORF, and what it does is uncertain. The CDR3 loop spans 14 amino acids. The junction had 2 bases not matched to a gene; V was cut back by 2 bases and J by 2 bases. CDR3 region: CASSQGQENYGYTF. For the CDR3, the DNA is TGCGCCAGCAGTCAAGGACAGGAAAACTATGGCTACACCTTC.

The J gene is TRBJ1-1, the V gene TRBV6-5; possible D gene TRBD1, 6 bases. The CDR3 is 15 residues long. Germline CDR1 reads MNHEY; CDR2 reads SVGAGI. Trimming removed 0 bases from V and 4 bases from J, with 12 bases in between. The DNA of the CDR3 is TGTGCCAGCAGTTACTCCGGACAGCACCTCACTGAAGCTTTCTTT. It codes for CASSYSGQHLTEAFF.

The chain links TRBV4-3 to TRBJ2-1, with 9 bases aligning to TRBD2. Trimming removed 1 base from V and 2 bases from J; junction bases left unmatched: 15. The CDR3 runs 20 residues. Germline assignment: CDR1 LGHNA and CDR2 YSLEER. CDR3 sequence reads: CASSQARGFSSGAAYNEQFF. CDR3 nucleotide sequence: TGCGCCAGCAGCCAAGCTAGAGGCTTTTCTAGCGGGGCCGCCTACAATGAGCAGTTCTTC.

The chain recombines TRBV15 with TRBJ1-2; D unresolved. The germline V and J ends were trimmed by 5 bases and 0 bases, with 16 bases remaining between them. The CDR3 length is 16 residues. Germline values: CDR1 LNHNV, CDR2 YYDKDF (reference sequence). In DNA, the CDR3 is TGTGCCACCAGCCGCCTGCAGACCGAGACTAACTATGGCTACACCTTC. This encodes CATSRLQTETNYGYTF. Together with reference TRBV15 and TRBJ1-2, the CDR3 gives the full variable domain: DAMVIQNPRYQVTQFGKPVTLSCSQTLNHNVMYWYQQKSSQAPKLLFHYYDKDFNNEADTPDNFQSRRPNTSFCFLDIRSPGLGDTAMYLCATSRLQTETNYGYTFGSGTRLTVV.

This clonotype was seen only a few times. The genes are TRBV20-1 and TRBJ2-7; 9 nucleotides agree with TRBD1. Germline V gene lookup returns CDR1 DFQATT and CDR2 SNEGSKA (reference sequence). The CDR3 extends over 13 amino acids. The junction had 5 bases not matched to a gene; V was cut back by 6 bases and J by 2 bases. The CDR3 DNA sequence: TGCAGTGCCCTACAGGGGGCCACCTACGAGCAGTACGTC. This gives the protein CSALQGATYEQYV.

V gene TRBV10-3 combines with J gene TRBJ2-7; 9 bases fit TRBD2. The CDR3 has 16 amino acids. J was trimmed by 0 bases and V by 0 bases; bases with no gene match: 3. The germline V gene encodes CDR1 ENHRY and CDR2 SYGVKD. CDR3 residues: CAISESKTSGSYEQYF. The CDR3 nucleotides are TGTGCCATCAGTGAGTCGAAGACTAGCGGCTCCTACGAGCAGTACTTC.

The chain recombines TRBV4-1 with TRBJ2-1; 7 bases fit TRBD2. V dropped 0 bases and J dropped 6; count of bases not matched to a gene: 5. CDR1 and CDR2 from the germline V gene are MGHRA and YSYEKL. The length of the CDR3 is 15 residues. This chain's CDR3 is CASSQESGGINEQFF. The CDR3 DNA reads TGCGCCAGCAGCCAAGAGTCGGGGGGAATCAATGAGCAGTTCTTC.

The gene calls are TRBV2 and TRBJ2-3; 9 positions agree with TRBD2. CDR1 is SNHLY, CDR2 FYNNEI, per germline. CDR3 length: 17 residues. Unmatched junction bases numbered 10, after V lost 6 bases and J lost 0 bases. CDR3 sequence: CASRDYRLAASTDTQYF. The CDR3 nucleotides are TGTGCCAGCAGAGACTACCGACTAGCGGCTAGCACAGATACGCAGTATTTT.